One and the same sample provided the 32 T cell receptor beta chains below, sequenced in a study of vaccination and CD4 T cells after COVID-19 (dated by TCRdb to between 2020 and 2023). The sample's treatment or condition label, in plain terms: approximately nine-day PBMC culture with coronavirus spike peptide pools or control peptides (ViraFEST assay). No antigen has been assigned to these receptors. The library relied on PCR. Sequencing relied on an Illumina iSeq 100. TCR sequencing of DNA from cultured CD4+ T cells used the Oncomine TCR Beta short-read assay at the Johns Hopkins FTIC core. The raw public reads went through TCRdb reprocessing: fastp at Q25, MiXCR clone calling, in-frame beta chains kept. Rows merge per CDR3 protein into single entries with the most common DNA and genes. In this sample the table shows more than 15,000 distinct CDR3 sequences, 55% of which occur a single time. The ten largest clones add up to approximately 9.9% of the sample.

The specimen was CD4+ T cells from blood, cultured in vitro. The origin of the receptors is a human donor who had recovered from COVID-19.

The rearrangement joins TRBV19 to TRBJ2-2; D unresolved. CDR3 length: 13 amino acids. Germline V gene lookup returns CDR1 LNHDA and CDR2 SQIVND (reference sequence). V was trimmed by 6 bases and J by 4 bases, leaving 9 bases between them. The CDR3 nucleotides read TGTGCCAGTAGCGGAGCGCCCACCGGGGAGCTGTTTTTT. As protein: CASSGAPTGELFF. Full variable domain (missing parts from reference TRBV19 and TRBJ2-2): DGGITQSPKYLFRKEGQNVTLSCEQNLNHDAMYWYRQDPGQGLRLIYYSQIVNDFQKGDIAEGYSVSREKKESFPLTVTSAQKNPTAFYLCASSGAPTGELFFGEGSRLTVL.

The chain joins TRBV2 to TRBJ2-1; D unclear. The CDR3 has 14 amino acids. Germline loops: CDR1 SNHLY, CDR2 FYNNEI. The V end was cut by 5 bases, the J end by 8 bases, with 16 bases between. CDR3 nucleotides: TGTGCCAGCAGTCCTACAAGGAGAGAAGATGAGCAGTTCTTC. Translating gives CASSPTRREDEQFF.

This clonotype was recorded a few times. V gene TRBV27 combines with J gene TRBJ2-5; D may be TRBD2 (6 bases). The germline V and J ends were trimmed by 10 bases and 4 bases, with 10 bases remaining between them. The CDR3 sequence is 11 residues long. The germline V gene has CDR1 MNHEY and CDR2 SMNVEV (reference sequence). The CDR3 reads CATRGGETQYF. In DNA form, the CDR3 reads TGTGCCACCCGGGGAGGAGAGACCCAGTACTTC.

In nucleotides, the CDR3 is TGTGCCAGCAGCCCGGGAGGGGCCCCCTACAATGAGCAGTTCTTC. Translation gives CASSPGGAPYNEQFF. The V call is TRBV5-4, the J call TRBJ2-1; 8 nucleotides agree with TRBD2. After removal of 4 bases from V and 2 bases from J, the junction contained 5 bases not matched to a gene. Germline loops: CDR1 SGHNT, CDR2 YYREEE (reference sequence). The CDR3 loop spans 15 amino acids.

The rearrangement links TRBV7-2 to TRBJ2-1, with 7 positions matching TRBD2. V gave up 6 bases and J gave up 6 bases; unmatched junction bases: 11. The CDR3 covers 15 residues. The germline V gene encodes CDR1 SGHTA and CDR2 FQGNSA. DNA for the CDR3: TGTGCCAGCAGGCTCCTACGGGGGAGGGGCAATGAGCAGTTCTTC. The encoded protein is CASRLLRGRGNEQFF.

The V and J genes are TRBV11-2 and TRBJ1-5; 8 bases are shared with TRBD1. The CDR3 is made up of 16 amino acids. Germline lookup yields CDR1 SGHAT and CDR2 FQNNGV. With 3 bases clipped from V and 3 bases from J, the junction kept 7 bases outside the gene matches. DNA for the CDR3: TGTGCCAGCAGCTTGGGTACAGGGGGGTACAATCAGCCCCAGCATTTT. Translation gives CASSLGTGGYNQPQHF.

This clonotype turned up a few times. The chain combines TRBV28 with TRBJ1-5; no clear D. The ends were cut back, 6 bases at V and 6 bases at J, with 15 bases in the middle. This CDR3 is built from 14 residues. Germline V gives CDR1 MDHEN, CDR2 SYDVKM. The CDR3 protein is CASSIRIGFQPQHF. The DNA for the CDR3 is TGTGCCAGCAGCATCAGGATCGGATTTCAGCCCCAGCATTTT.

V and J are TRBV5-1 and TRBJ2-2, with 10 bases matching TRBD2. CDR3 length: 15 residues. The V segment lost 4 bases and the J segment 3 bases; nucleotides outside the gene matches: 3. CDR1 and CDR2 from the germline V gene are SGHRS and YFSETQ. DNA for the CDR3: TGCGCCAGCAGCGTTGGACTAGCGGACACCGGGGAGCTGTTTTTT. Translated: CASSVGLADTGELFF.

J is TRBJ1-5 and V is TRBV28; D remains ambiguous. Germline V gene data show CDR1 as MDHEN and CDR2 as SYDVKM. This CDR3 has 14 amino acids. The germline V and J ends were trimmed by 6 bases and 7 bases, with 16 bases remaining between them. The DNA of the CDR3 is TGTGCCAGCAGAACCCCGGTGGTACGGCAGCCCCAGCATTTT. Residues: CASRTPVVRQPQHF. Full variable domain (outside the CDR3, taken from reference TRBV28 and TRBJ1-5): DVKVTQSSRYLVKRTGEKVFLECVQDMDHENMFWYRQDPGLGLRLIYFSYDVKMKEKGDIPEGYSVSREKKERFSLILESASTNQTSMYLCASRTPVVRQPQHFGDGTRLSIL.

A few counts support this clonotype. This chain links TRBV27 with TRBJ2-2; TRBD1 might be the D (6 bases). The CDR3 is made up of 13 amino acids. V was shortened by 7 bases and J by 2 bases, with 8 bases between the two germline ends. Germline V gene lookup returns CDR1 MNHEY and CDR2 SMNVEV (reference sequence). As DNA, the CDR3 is TGTGCCAGCATCAGGGGAAACACCGGGGAGCTGTTTTTT. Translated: CASIRGNTGELFF.

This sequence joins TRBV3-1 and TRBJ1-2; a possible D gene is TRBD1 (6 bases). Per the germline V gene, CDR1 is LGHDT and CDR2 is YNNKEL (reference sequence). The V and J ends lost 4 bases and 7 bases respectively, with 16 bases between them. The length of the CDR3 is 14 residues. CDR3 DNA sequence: TGTGCCAGCAGCCCTGGAGGGGGGGGCTTTGGCTACACCTTC. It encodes CASSPGGGGFGYTF.

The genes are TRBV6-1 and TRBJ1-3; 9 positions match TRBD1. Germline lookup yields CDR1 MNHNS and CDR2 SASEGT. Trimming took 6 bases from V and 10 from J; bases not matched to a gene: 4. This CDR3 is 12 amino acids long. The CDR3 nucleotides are TGTGCCAGCAGCCGACAGGGGGATACCATATATTTT. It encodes CASSRQGDTIYF.

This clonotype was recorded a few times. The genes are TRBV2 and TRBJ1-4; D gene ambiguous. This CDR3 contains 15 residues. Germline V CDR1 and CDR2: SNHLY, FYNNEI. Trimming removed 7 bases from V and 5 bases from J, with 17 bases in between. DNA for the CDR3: TGTGCCAGCAAGAAGATAGTGCAGTTCAATGAAAAACTGTTTTTT. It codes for CASKKIVQFNEKLFF. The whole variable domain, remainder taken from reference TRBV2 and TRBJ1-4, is EPEVTQTPSHQVTQMGQEVILRCVPISNHLYFYWYRQILGQKVEFLVSFYNNEISEKSEIFDDQFSVERPDGSNFTLKIRSTKLEDSAMYFCASKKIVQFNEKLFFGSGTQLSVL.

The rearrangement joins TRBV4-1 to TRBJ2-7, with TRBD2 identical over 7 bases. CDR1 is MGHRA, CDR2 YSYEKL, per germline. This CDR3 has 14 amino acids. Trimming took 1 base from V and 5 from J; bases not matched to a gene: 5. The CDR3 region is CASSQAGGTNEQYF. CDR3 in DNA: TGCGCCAGCAGCCAAGCGGGGGGAACGAACGAGCAGTACTTC.

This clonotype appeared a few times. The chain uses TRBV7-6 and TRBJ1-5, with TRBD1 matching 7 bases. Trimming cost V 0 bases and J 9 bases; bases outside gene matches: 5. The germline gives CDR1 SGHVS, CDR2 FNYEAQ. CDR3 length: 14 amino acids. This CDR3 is CASSLAGGEGPQHF. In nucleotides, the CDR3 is TGTGCCAGCAGCTTAGCAGGGGGCGAGGGGCCCCAGCATTTT.

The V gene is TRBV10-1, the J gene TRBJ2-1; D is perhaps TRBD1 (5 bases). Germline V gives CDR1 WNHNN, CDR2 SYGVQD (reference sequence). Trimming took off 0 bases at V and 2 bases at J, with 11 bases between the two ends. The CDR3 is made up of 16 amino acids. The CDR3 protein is CASSESRAATYNEQFF. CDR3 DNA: TGCGCCAGCAGTGAGTCCAGGGCGGCGACCTACAATGAGCAGTTCTTC.

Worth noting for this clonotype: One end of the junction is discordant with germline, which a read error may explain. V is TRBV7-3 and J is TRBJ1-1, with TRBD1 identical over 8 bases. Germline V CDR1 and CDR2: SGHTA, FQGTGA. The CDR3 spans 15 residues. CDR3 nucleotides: TGCGCCAGCAGCCACCGGGGACAGGCGAAAACTGAAGCTTTCTTT. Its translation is CASSHRGQAKTEAFF.

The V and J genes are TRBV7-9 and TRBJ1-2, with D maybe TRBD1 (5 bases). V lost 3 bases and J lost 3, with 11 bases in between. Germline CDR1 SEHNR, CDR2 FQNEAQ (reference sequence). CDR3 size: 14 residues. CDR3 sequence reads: CASSFRRGDYGYTF. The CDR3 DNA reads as TGTGCCAGCAGCTTCAGGAGGGGCGACTATGGCTACACCTTC.

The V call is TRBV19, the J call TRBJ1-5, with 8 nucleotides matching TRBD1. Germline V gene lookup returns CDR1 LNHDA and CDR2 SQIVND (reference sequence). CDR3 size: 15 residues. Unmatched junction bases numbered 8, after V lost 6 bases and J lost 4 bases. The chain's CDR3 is CASRETGVSNQPQHF. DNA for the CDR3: TGTGCCAGTAGGGAGACAGGGGTCTCGAATCAGCCCCAGCATTTT.

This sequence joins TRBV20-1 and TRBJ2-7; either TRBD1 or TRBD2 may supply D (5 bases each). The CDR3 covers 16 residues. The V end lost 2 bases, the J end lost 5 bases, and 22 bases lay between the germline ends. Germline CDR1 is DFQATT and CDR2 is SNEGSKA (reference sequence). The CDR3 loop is CSARPVPDSGGNEQYF. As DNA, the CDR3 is TGCAGTGCTAGACCAGTTCCCGACAGTGGAGGCAACGAGCAGTACTTC.

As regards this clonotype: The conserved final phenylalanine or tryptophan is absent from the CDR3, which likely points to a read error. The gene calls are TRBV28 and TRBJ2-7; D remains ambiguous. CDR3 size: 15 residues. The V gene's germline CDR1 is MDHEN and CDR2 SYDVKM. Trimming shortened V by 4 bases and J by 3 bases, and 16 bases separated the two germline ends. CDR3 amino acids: CASSSFRVASYEQYL. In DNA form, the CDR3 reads TGTGCCAGCAGTTCCTTCCGGGTAGCAAGCTACGAGCAGTACCTC.

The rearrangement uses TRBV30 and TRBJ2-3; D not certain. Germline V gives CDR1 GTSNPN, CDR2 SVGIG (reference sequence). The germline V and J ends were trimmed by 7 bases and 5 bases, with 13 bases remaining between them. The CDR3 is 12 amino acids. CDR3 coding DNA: TGTGCCTTCTCCTTAGATTTAGATACGCAGTATTTT. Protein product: CAFSLDLDTQYF.

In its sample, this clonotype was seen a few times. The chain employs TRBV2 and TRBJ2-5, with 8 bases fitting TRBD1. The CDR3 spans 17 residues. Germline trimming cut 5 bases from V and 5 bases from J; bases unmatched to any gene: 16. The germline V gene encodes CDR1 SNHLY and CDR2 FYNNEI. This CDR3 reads CASSKGQGVRRGETQYF. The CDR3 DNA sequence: TGTGCCAGCAGTAAAGGACAGGGTGTACGTCGTGGGGAGACCCAGTACTTC.

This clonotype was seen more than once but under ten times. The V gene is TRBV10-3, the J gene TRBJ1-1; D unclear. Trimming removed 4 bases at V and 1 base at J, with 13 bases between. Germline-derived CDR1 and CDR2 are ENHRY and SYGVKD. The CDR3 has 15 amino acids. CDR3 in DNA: TGTGCCATCAGTGCGGGGATACAGTCGAACACTGAAGCTTTCTTT. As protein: CAISAGIQSNTEAFF.

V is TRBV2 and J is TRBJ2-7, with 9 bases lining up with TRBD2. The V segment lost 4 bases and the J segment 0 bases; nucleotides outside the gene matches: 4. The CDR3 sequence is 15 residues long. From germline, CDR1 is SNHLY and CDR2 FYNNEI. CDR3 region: CASSGTSESSYEQYF. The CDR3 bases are TGTGCCAGCAGTGGGACTAGCGAGAGCTCCTACGAGCAGTACTTC.

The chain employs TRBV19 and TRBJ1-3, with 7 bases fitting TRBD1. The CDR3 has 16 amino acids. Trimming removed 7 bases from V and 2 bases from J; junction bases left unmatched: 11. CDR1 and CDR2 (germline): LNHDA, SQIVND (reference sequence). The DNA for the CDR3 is TGTGCCAGTACCATGGCAGCGGGACAGACTGGAAACACCATATATTTT. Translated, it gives CASTMAAGQTGNTIYF.

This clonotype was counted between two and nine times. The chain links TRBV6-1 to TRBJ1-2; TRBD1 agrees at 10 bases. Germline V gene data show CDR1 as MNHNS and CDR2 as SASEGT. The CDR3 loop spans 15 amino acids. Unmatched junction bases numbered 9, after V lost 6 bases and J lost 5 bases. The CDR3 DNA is TGTGCCAGCAGGACCGGGACAGGGGTGGGGTATGGCTACACCTTC. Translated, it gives CASRTGTGVGYGYTF.

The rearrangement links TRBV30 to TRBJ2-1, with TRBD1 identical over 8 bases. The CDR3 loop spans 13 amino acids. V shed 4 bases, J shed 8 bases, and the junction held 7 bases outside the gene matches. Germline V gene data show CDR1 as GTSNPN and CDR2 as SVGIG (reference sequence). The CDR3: CAWKVQGAYEQFF. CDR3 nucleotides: TGTGCCTGGAAGGTGCAGGGGGCATATGAGCAGTTCTTC.

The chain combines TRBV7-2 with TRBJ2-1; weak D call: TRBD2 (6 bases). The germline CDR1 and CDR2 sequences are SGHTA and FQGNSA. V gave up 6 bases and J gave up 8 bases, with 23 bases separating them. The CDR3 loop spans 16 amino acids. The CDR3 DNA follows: TGTGCCAGCAGTTCTACCAAACTAGCAGGGCGGGATGAGCAGTTCTTC. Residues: CASSSTKLAGRDEQFF.

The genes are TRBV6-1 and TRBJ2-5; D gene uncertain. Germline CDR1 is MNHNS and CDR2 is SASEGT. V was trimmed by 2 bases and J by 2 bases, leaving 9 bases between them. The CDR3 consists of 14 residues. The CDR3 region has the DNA TGTGCCAGCAGTGAATATGGCGGACAAGAGACCCAGTACTTC. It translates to CASSEYGGQETQYF.

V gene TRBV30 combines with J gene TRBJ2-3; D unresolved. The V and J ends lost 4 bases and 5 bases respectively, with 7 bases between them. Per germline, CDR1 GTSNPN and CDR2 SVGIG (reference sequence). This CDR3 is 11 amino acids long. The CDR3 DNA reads TGTGCCTGGAATACGGGAGATACGCAGTATTTT. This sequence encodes CAWNTGDTQYF.

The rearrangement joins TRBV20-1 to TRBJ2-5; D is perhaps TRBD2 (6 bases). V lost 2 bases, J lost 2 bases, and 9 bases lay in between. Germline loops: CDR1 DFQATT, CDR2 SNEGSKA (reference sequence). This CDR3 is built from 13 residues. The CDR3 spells CSARFRGQETQYF. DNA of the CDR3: TGCAGTGCTAGATTCCGGGGGCAAGAGACCCAGTACTTC.